Listed below are T cell receptor beta chains from one sample, sequenced in a study of OX40 agonist ivuxolimab in advanced cancers. Measured with immunoSEQ multiplex PCR; TCRdb has only the in-frame clones, and not every one. The sample holds over 50,000 clones, around 88% seen once. The specimen was CD4+ or CD8+ T cells sorted from blood, collected in a trial of the OX40 agonist ivuxolimab. The receptor set was obtained from an adult with an advanced solid tumor such as melanoma, head and neck, liver or kidney cancer. Both conserved end residues are part of each CDR3. The D gene is left open where the match is weak. Size is omitted from some rows. Given values are once, few, many or a class for expanded clones.

v_gene: TRBV15
abundance: -
d_gene: -
j_gene: TRBJ2-3
CDR3aa: CATSRGDSGRRTDTQYF
CDR3nt: TGTGCCACCAGCAGAGGGGACAGCGGGAGAAGAACAGATACGCAGTATTTT

v_gene: TRBV6-5
abundance: -
d_gene: -
j_gene: TRBJ1-3
CDR3aa: CASTYGAGSGNTIYF
CDR3nt: TGTGCCAGCACCTACGGGGCAGGCTCTGGAAACACCATATATTTT

v_gene: TRBV7-8
abundance: -
d_gene: -
j_gene: TRBJ2-3
CDR3aa: CASSLMASTDTQYF
CDR3nt: TGTGCCAGCAGCTTAATGGCTAGCACAGATACGCAGTATTTT

v_gene: TRBV5-8
abundance: -
d_gene: -
j_gene: TRBJ1-1
CDR3aa: CASSLIEVVTEAFF
CDR3nt: TGTGCCAGCAGCTTGATAGAGGTAGTCACTGAAGCTTTCTTT

v_gene: TRBV2
abundance: -
d_gene: -
j_gene: TRBJ2-7
CDR3aa: CASSGALYEQYF
CDR3nt: TGTGCCAGCAGTGGGGCACTTTACGAGCAGTACTTC

v_gene: TRBV4-1
abundance: -
d_gene: TRBD1
j_gene: TRBJ2-3
CDR3aa: CASSQEGGQGRYTQYF
CDR3nt: TGCGCCAGCAGCCAAGAGGGGGGACAGGGGAGATATACGCAGTATTTT

v_gene: TRBV7-2
abundance: -
d_gene: -
j_gene: TRBJ2-3
CDR3aa: CASSYAGGDTQYF
CDR3nt: TGTGCCAGCAGCTACGCTGGGGGGGATACGCAGTATTTT

v_gene: TRBV7-9
abundance: -
d_gene: -
j_gene: TRBJ2-3
CDR3aa: CASTLKAGTDTQYF
CDR3nt: TGTGCCAGCACCTTGAAAGCAGGGACAGATACGCAGTATTTT

v_gene: TRBV7-2
abundance: -
d_gene: TRBD2
j_gene: TRBJ2-1
CDR3aa: CASKTSGSNEQFF
CDR3nt: TGTGCCAGTAAAACTAGCGGGAGCAATGAGCAGTTCTTC

v_gene: TRBV4-1
abundance: once
d_gene: -
j_gene: TRBJ1-3
CDR3aa: CASSQESAGIGNTIYF
CDR3nt: TGCGCCAGCAGCCAAGAGTCGGCAGGGATTGGAAACACCATATATTTT

v_gene: TRBV19
abundance: -
d_gene: -
j_gene: TRBJ1-1
CDR3aa: CASSKTGPLNTEAFF
CDR3nt: TGTGCCAGTAGTAAGACAGGCCCTCTGAACACTGAAGCTTTCTTT

v_gene: TRBV5-1
abundance: -
d_gene: -
j_gene: TRBJ2-3
CDR3aa: CASSLARFQLGTDTQYF
CDR3nt: TGCGCCAGCAGCTTGGCCAGGTTCCAACTGGGAACAGATACGCAGTATTTT

v_gene: TRBV7-2
abundance: -
d_gene: TRBD2
j_gene: TRBJ2-1
CDR3aa: CASSLGGIGSNEQFF
CDR3nt: TGTGCCAGCAGCTTGGGAGGGATAGGGAGCAATGAGCAGTTCTTC

v_gene: TRBV5-1
abundance: -
d_gene: -
j_gene: TRBJ2-5
CDR3aa: CASSLPQEATQYF
CDR3nt: TGCGCCAGCAGCTTGCCTCAGGAGGCGACCCAGTACTTC

v_gene: TRBV6-5
abundance: -
d_gene: TRBD2
j_gene: TRBJ2-5
CDR3aa: CASSYLSGRGETQYF
CDR3nt: TGTGCCAGCAGTTACCTGAGCGGGAGAGGGGAGACCCAGTACTTC

v_gene: TRBV27
abundance: -
d_gene: -
j_gene: TRBJ2-3
CDR3aa: CASSSPGQGRTDTQYF
CDR3nt: TGTGCCAGCAGTTCTCCGGGTCAGGGGCGAACAGATACGCAGTATTTT

v_gene: TRBV5-8
abundance: once
d_gene: -
j_gene: TRBJ2-3
CDR3aa: CASSSSGGFLTDTQYF
CDR3nt: TGTGCCAGCAGCTCCTCTGGGGGCTTCCTCACAGATACGCAGTATTTT

v_gene: TRBV7-2
abundance: -
d_gene: -
j_gene: TRBJ1-6
CDR3aa: CASSQQGRRAVAPLHF
CDR3nt: TGTGCCAGCAGCCAACAGGGTAGAAGGGCGGTGGCACCCCTCCACTTT

v_gene: TRBV10-1
abundance: -
d_gene: -
j_gene: TRBJ2-7
CDR3aa: CASSDRQEQYF
CDR3nt: TGCGCCAGCAGTGATCGGCAAGAACAGTACTTC

v_gene: TRBV29-1
abundance: -
d_gene: -
j_gene: TRBJ1-2
CDR3aa: CSVESVNYGYTF
CDR3nt: TGCAGCGTTGAGAGCGTTAACTATGGCTACACCTTC

v_gene: TRBV9
abundance: -
d_gene: -
j_gene: TRBJ2-7
CDR3aa: CASSGGLPGTYEQYF
CDR3nt: TGTGCCAGCAGCGGGGGACTCCCGGGGACCTACGAGCAGTACTTC

v_gene: TRBV27
abundance: -
d_gene: -
j_gene: TRBJ2-7
CDR3aa: CASWDTLPEQYF
CDR3nt: TGTGCCAGCTGGGACACCCTCCCCGAGCAGTACTTC

v_gene: TRBV5-1
abundance: -
d_gene: TRBD2
j_gene: TRBJ2-3
CDR3aa: CASSLEAGGATQYF
CDR3nt: TGCGCCAGCAGCTTGGAGGCGGGAGGGGCTACGCAGTATTTT

v_gene: TRBV6-5
abundance: -
d_gene: TRBD1
j_gene: TRBJ2-5
CDR3aa: CASRTGLRETQYF
CDR3nt: TGTGCCAGCAGGACAGGGTTACGAGAGACCCAGTACTTC

v_gene: TRBV5-1
abundance: -
d_gene: TRBD1
j_gene: TRBJ2-7
CDR3aa: CASSLTGGYEQYF
CDR3nt: TGCGCCAGCAGCTTGACAGGGGGCTACGAGCAGTACTTC

v_gene: TRBV29-1
abundance: -
d_gene: -
j_gene: TRBJ2-3
CDR3aa: CSVVEGVGTDTQYF
CDR3nt: TGCAGCGTTGTTGAGGGAGTTGGGACAGATACGCAGTATTTT

v_gene: TRBV7-2
abundance: -
d_gene: TRBD1
j_gene: TRBJ2-7
CDR3aa: CASSLRGTGLGSEYF
CDR3nt: TGTGCCAGCAGCCTCCGGGGGACAGGCCTCGGATCGGAGTACTTC

v_gene: TRBV9
abundance: -
d_gene: TRBD2
j_gene: TRBJ2-5
CDR3aa: CASSPRGRGAETQYF
CDR3nt: TGTGCCAGCAGCCCACGGGGGAGGGGAGCGGAGACCCAGTACTTC

v_gene: TRBV7-9
abundance: -
d_gene: -
j_gene: TRBJ1-2
CDR3aa: CASSPAGGRAYYGYTF
CDR3nt: TGTGCCAGCAGCCCCGCGGGTGGCAGAGCATACTATGGCTACACCTTC

v_gene: TRBV28
abundance: -
d_gene: -
j_gene: TRBJ1-2
CDR3aa: CASSLRLGGYTF
CDR3nt: TGTGCCAGCAGCCTACGTCTTGGTGGCTACACCTTC

v_gene: TRBV4-3
abundance: -
d_gene: -
j_gene: TRBJ1-6
CDR3aa: CASSQDFNFNSPLHF
CDR3nt: TGCGCCAGCAGCCAAGATTTCAACTTCAATTCACCCCTCCACTTT

v_gene: TRBV14
abundance: once
d_gene: -
j_gene: TRBJ2-1
CDR3aa: CASTQLGSPNEQFF
CDR3nt: TGTGCCAGCACCCAACTCGGGAGCCCCAATGAGCAGTTCTTC

v_gene: TRBV5-1
abundance: -
d_gene: -
j_gene: TRBJ2-3
CDR3aa: CASSGAPGTDTQYF
CDR3nt: TGCGCCAGCAGCGGGGCCCCTGGCACAGATACGCAGTATTTT

v_gene: TRBV5-1
abundance: -
d_gene: TRBD2
j_gene: TRBJ2-7
CDR3aa: CASSPTQRLAGGPREQYF
CDR3nt: TGCGCCAGCAGCCCTACTCAACGACTAGCGGGGGGGCCTCGCGAGCAGTACTTC

v_gene: TRBV7-3
abundance: -
d_gene: -
j_gene: TRBJ2-1
CDR3aa: CASSSGNEYNEQFF
CDR3nt: TGTGCCAGCAGCTCTGGGAACGAATACAATGAGCAGTTCTTC

v_gene: TRBV5-1
abundance: -
d_gene: -
j_gene: TRBJ1-4
CDR3aa: CASSLTQNNRVAGEKLFF
CDR3nt: TGCGCCAGCAGCTTGACCCAAAATAACAGGGTGGCAGGTGAAAAACTGTTTTTT

v_gene: TRBV10-3
abundance: -
d_gene: -
j_gene: TRBJ2-6
CDR3aa: CAIGLQGGVLTF
CDR3nt: TGTGCCATCGGGCTTCAGGGAGGCGTCCTGACTTTC

v_gene: TRBV18
abundance: -
d_gene: -
j_gene: TRBJ2-3
CDR3aa: CASSPRRNTDTQYF
CDR3nt: TGTGCCAGCTCACCACGAAGAAACACAGATACGCAGTATTTT

v_gene: TRBV6-1
abundance: once
d_gene: -
j_gene: TRBJ2-7
CDR3aa: CASSSQGTYEQYF
CDR3nt: TGTGCCAGCAGCTCACAGGGAACGTACGAGCAGTACTTC

v_gene: TRBV5-4
abundance: -
d_gene: -
j_gene: TRBJ1-4
CDR3aa: CASSLGATNEKLFF
CDR3nt: TGTGCCAGCAGCTTGGGGGCAACTAATGAAAAACTGTTTTTT

v_gene: TRBV10-2
abundance: once
d_gene: TRBD1
j_gene: TRBJ2-2
CDR3aa: CASSQGASGELFF
CDR3nt: TGCGCCAGCAGCCAGGGGGCATCCGGGGAGCTGTTTTTT

v_gene: TRBV6-6
abundance: -
d_gene: TRBD1
j_gene: TRBJ1-2
CDR3aa: CASSRQGSYGYTF
CDR3nt: TGTGCCAGCAGTAGACAGGGATCCTATGGCTACACCTTC

v_gene: TRBV4-2
abundance: once
d_gene: -
j_gene: TRBJ2-5
CDR3aa: CASSQTRGRTQYF
CDR3nt: TGTGCCAGCAGCCAAACTCGGGGGCGGACCCAGTACTTC

v_gene: TRBV7-6
abundance: -
d_gene: TRBD1
j_gene: TRBJ2-7
CDR3aa: CASSLEMGQGLVYEQYF
CDR3nt: TGTGCCAGCAGCTTAGAAATGGGACAGGGGCTCGTCTACGAGCAGTACTTC

v_gene: TRBV27
abundance: -
d_gene: TRBD1
j_gene: TRBJ2-7
CDR3aa: CASSSISGTGYHEQYF
CDR3nt: TGTGCCAGCAGTTCAATCTCCGGGACAGGGTACCACGAGCAGTACTTC

v_gene: TRBV5-4
abundance: -
d_gene: -
j_gene: TRBJ1-6
CDR3aa: CASSPAGTVSPLHF
CDR3nt: TGTGCCAGCAGCCCGGCCGGGACCGTTTCACCCCTCCACTTT

v_gene: TRBV7-2
abundance: -
d_gene: -
j_gene: TRBJ1-2
CDR3aa: CASSPIPVTGYTF
CDR3nt: TGTGCCAGCAGCCCGATACCGGTTACGGGCTACACCTTC

v_gene: TRBV5-5
abundance: -
d_gene: -
j_gene: TRBJ2-6
CDR3aa: CASSESYSGANVLTF
CDR3nt: TGTGCCAGCAGCGAGAGTTACTCTGGGGCCAACGTCCTGACTTTC

v_gene: TRBV28
abundance: -
d_gene: -
j_gene: TRBJ2-7
CDR3aa: CASSLPGQVSSYEQYF
CDR3nt: TGTGCCAGCAGTTTACCGGGGCAGGTGAGCTCCTACGAGCAGTACTTC

v_gene: TRBV20-1
abundance: -
d_gene: -
j_gene: TRBJ2-1
CDR3aa: CSATEGNEQFF
CDR3nt: TGCAGTGCGACCGAGGGGAATGAGCAGTTCTTC

v_gene: TRBV19
abundance: -
d_gene: -
j_gene: TRBJ2-1
CDR3aa: CATKRGEGHNYNEQFF
CDR3nt: TGTGCCACTAAACGGGGCGAGGGACACAACTACAATGAGCAGTTCTTC

v_gene: TRBV27
abundance: -
d_gene: TRBD2
j_gene: TRBJ2-1
CDR3aa: CASSLPSVRLAGGPSSYNEQFF
CDR3nt: TGTGCCAGCAGTCTTCCCTCAGTCCGACTAGCGGGAGGACCCAGCTCCTACAATGAGCAGTTCTTC

v_gene: TRBV27
abundance: -
d_gene: TRBD2
j_gene: TRBJ2-5
CDR3aa: CASSLSREVVGETQYF
CDR3nt: TGTGCCAGCAGTTTATCGCGGGAGGTGGTCGGGGAGACCCAGTACTTC

v_gene: TRBV5-1
abundance: once
d_gene: -
j_gene: TRBJ2-5
CDR3aa: CASSLSAAGETQYF
CDR3nt: TGCGCCAGCAGCTTGTCTGCAGCCGGGGAGACCCAGTACTTC